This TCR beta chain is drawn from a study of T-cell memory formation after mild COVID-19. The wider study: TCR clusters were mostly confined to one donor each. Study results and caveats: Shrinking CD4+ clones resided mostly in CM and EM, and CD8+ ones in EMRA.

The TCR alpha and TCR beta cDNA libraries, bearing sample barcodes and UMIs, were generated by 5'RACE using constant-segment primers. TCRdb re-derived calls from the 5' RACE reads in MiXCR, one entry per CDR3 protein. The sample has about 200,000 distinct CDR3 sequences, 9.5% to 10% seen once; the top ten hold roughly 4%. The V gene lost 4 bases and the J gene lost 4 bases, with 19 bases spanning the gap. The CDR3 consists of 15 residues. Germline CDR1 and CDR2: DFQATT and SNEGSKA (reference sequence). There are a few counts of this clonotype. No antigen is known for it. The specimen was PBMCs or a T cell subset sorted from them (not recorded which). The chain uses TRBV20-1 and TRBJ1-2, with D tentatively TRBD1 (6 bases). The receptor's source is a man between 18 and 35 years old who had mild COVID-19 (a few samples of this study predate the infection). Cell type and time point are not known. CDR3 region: CSAIDRNRPGYGYTF. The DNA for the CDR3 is TGCAGTGCTATCGACAGGAACCGACCGGGCTATGGCTACACCTTC.